Listed below are T cell receptor beta chains from one sample, sequenced in a study of CD8+ T cells in alopecia areata. The table came from immunoSEQ multiplex PCR; TCRdb's copy has only in-frame clones and leaves some out. The sample contains 190,000 or so clones, around three fifths of which appear only once. The sample consisted of CD8+ T cells sorted from blood, taken at week 24, from a patient treated with tofacitinib. All receptors derive from a human donor with alopecia areata. The CDR3 runs from the conserved cysteine through the conserved F or W. The D gene is left open where the match is weak. Clone size is given for some rows only: seen once, a few or many times, or a class if the clone is expanded.

d_call | j_call | v_call | clone_size | cdr3_nt | cdr3_aa
- | TRBJ2-7 | TRBV30 | - | TGTGCCTGGAGCCGGCCGGGCGAGCAGTACTTC | CAWSRPGEQYF
- | TRBJ2-7 | TRBV15 | - | TGTGCCACCAGCAGAGAGGGTAAGAACGAGCAGTACTTC | CATSREGKNEQYF
- | TRBJ2-2 | TRBV29-1 | - | TGCAGCGCAGCTTCCTCCGGGCCGGCGCGGGAGCTGTTTTTT | CSAASSGPARELFF
TRBD1 | TRBJ2-5 | TRBV6-1 | few | TGTGCCAGCAGTGGCGACCGGGACAGAAAGGTGGGGGAGACCCAGTACTTC | CASSGDRDRKVGETQYF
- | TRBJ2-6 | TRBV7-9 | few | TGTGCCAGCAGCTCCCCTCGGGGCTTTGGGGCCAACGTCCTGACTTTC | CASSSPRGFGANVLTF
TRBD1 | TRBJ2-7 | TRBV29-1 | - | TGCAGCGTCCCGGACAGGGACTCCTACGAGCAGTACTTC | CSVPDRDSYEQYF
TRBD1 | TRBJ1-1 | TRBV4-2 | - | TGTGCCAGCAGCCAAGGGGACAGGGAAATGAACACTGAAGCTTTCTTT | CASSQGDREMNTEAFF
- | TRBJ1-4 | TRBV4-1 | once | TGCGCCAGCAGCCAAGAGGGCGTCAGGGGTGAAAAACTGTTTTTT | CASSQEGVRGEKLFF
- | TRBJ1-1 | TRBV27 | few | TGTGCCAGCAGTCCCCTACCCAGACGGGGGGAAGCTTTCTTT | CASSPLPRRGEAFF
TRBD1 | TRBJ2-7 | TRBV19 | once | TGTGCCAGTAGTCCCGGGACAGCCTACGAGCAGTACTTC | CASSPGTAYEQYF
- | TRBJ2-1 | TRBV5-1 | - | TGCGCCAGCAGCTTGGTCAGGGGGGACAATGAGCAGTTCTTC | CASSLVRGDNEQFF
- | TRBJ2-1 | TRBV11-3 | many | TGTGCCAGCAGCCCTCGAGGGGGGGGCAAGTGGGAGCAGTTCTTC | CASSPRGGGKWEQFF
- | TRBJ1-5 | TRBV30 | - | TGTGCCTGGAGCGAAGATAGCAATCAGCCCCAGCATTTT | CAWSEDSNQPQHF
TRBD2 | TRBJ2-3 | TRBV2 | - | TGTGCCAGCAAGCTGCTAGCGGGACTTAGCACAGATACGCAGTATTTT | CASKLLAGLSTDTQYF
- | TRBJ2-3 | TRBV13 | few | TGTGCCAGCAGCTTTCCAGCCACAGATACGCAGTATTTT | CASSFPATDTQYF
- | TRBJ1-1 | TRBV4-1 | few | TGCGCCAGCAGCCAAGATCTGAGTGAAGCTTTCTTT | CASSQDLSEAFF
- | TRBJ1-6 | TRBV7-3 | - | TGTGCCAGCAGCTTAAAGGCAGGGGACTCATCTAATTCACCCCTCCACTTT | CASSLKAGDSSNSPLHF
- | TRBJ1-2 | TRBV30 | - | TGTGCCTGGACCACCTTAGGGGGGCGGCATGGCTACACCTTC | CAWTTLGGRHGYTF
TRBD1 | TRBJ1-5 | TRBV5-1 | few | TGCGCCAGCAGCCACGGGACAGGTCACAATCAGCCCCAGCATTTT | CASSHGTGHNQPQHF
TRBD1 | TRBJ2-1 | TRBV10-3 | once | TGTGCCATCAGTGAGAAAATCAACAGGGGCCACAATGAGCAGTTCTTC | CAISEKINRGHNEQFF
- | TRBJ2-7 | TRBV30 | once | TGTGCCTGGAGTGTACAATACGAGCAGTACTTC | CAWSVQYEQYF
- | TRBJ1-2 | TRBV19 | - | TGTGCCAGTAGTATGATCGGCTATGGCTACACCTTC | CASSMIGYGYTF
- | TRBJ1-1 | TRBV27 | - | TGTGCCAGCAGTACTACGGGGGACGAAGCTTTCTTT | CASSTTGDEAFF
TRBD1 | TRBJ2-1 | TRBV27 | - | TGTGCCAGCAGTTTAGGGGCAGGGGGTAGGGAGCAGTTCTTC | CASSLGAGGREQFF
TRBD1 | TRBJ1-3 | TRBV7-9 | - | TGTGCCAGCAGAGACGACAGGGACCCTGGAAACACCATATATTTT | CASRDDRDPGNTIYF
- | TRBJ2-7 | TRBV4-1 | - | TGCGCCAGCAGCCAAGCAACCGGACGGCCGACCTACGAGCAGTACTTC | CASSQATGRPTYEQYF
TRBD1 | TRBJ2-1 | TRBV5-1 | - | TGCGCCAGCAGCTCGACAGGGTACAATGAGCAGTTCTTC | CASSSTGYNEQFF
TRBD2 | TRBJ2-1 | TRBV7-6 | - | TGTGCCAGCAGCTCCAGACTAGCAGAAGAGCAGTTCTTC | CASSSRLAEEQFF
- | TRBJ1-2 | TRBV5-1 | - | TGCGCCAGCACCGGGGGTGGAGATGGCTACACCTTC | CASTGGGDGYTF
- | TRBJ2-7 | TRBV27 | - | TGTGCCAGCAGTCCTTCGAATAATCCTTTTTACGAGCAGTACTTC | CASSPSNNPFYEQYF
- | TRBJ1-2 | TRBV29-1 | - | TGCAGCGTTGACAGAGGGGGACCGGCTTATGGCTACACCTTC | CSVDRGGPAYGYTF
TRBD1 | TRBJ1-2 | TRBV7-6 | - | TGTGCCAGCAGACCCACAGGGGCCCTCTATGGCTACACCTTC | CASRPTGALYGYTF
TRBD1 | TRBJ2-4 | TRBV13 | few | TGTGCCAGCAGCTTAGGCAGGGGGCTAAACATTCAGTACTTC | CASSLGRGLNIQYF
- | TRBJ2-3 | TRBV4-1 | few | TGCGCCAGCAGCCAAGAAGGCAGCACAGATACGCAGTATTTT | CASSQEGSTDTQYF
TRBD1 | TRBJ1-2 | TRBV2 | - | TGTGCCAGCAGTGAACTAAAGGACAGGCCCCAGGACTATGGCTACACCTTC | CASSELKDRPQDYGYTF
- | TRBJ1-2 | TRBV29-1 | - | TGCAGCGTTGAACCTGGGGATAACTATGGCTACACCTTC | CSVEPGDNYGYTF
- | TRBJ2-7 | TRBV28 | - | TGTGCCAGCAGCCACAGGGTGTACGAGCAGTACTTC | CASSHRVYEQYF
- | TRBJ2-1 | TRBV13 | - | TGTGCCAGCAGCTTAGGGGCCTACTCCTACAATGAGCAGTTCTTC | CASSLGAYSYNEQFF
- | TRBJ1-3 | TRBV4-2 | - | TGTGCCAGCAGCCAAGAAATGGGAGTGGGCACCATATATTTT | CASSQEMGVGTIYF
TRBD1 | TRBJ1-2 | TRBV5-1 | - | TGCGCCAGCAGCTTGGGACAGGGAAACTATGGCTACACCTTC | CASSLGQGNYGYTF
- | TRBJ2-3 | TRBV11-2 | - | TGTGCCAGCAGCCCGGGACCGGCGCAGTATTTT | CASSPGPAQYF
TRBD1 | TRBJ1-2 | TRBV19 | - | TGTGCCAGTGGGACAGGGTCCTATGGCTACACCTTC | CASGTGSYGYTF
TRBD2 | TRBJ2-2 | TRBV7-9 | - | TGTGCCAGCAGCCTCCCGGTTAGCGGGGGGGCGAACACCGGGGAGCTGTTTTTT | CASSLPVSGGANTGELFF
TRBD1 | TRBJ1-5 | TRBV15 | - | TGTGCCACCAGCAGACTAGACAGGGCACAACAGCCCCAGCATTTT | CATSRLDRAQQPQHF
- | TRBJ1-1 | TRBV28 | - | TGTGCCAGCAGTGAAAGGGGAGGCACTGAAGCTTTCTTT | CASSERGGTEAFF
TRBD1 | TRBJ1-2 | TRBV29-1 | - | TGCAGCGGCCGGGACAGGGACGACTATGGCTACACCTTC | CSGRDRDDYGYTF
TRBD1 | TRBJ1-5 | TRBV28 | many | TGTGCCAGCAGTTTATACAGGGGGAGCAATCAGCCCCAGCATTTT | CASSLYRGSNQPQHF
- | TRBJ1-6 | TRBV7-9 | - | TGTGCCAGCAGCTTAGCGATAGACTCACCCCTCCACTTT | CASSLAIDSPLHF
- | TRBJ2-7 | TRBV29-1 | - | TGCAGCGTTGAGTCAGCCTTTGGGAACGAGCAGTACTTC | CSVESAFGNEQYF
TRBD2 | TRBJ2-1 | TRBV27 | - | TGTGCCAGCAGTTTGAGGGGAGGGAATGAGCAGTTCTTC | CASSLRGGNEQFF
TRBD1 | TRBJ2-1 | TRBV2 | - | TGTGCCAGCAGTGCAGGACAGGGGGTGTTCTTC | CASSAGQGVFF
- | TRBJ1-1 | TRBV5-1 | - | TGCGCCAGCAGCTTGGGGGGAGGCACTGAAGCTTTCTTT | CASSLGGGTEAFF
- | TRBJ1-5 | TRBV2 | - | TGTGCCAGCGCGTCAGTTTATAGCAATCAGCCCCAGCATTTT | CASASVYSNQPQHF
- | TRBJ2-1 | TRBV10-2 | - | TGCGCCAGCAGTGATGGGTCGAGGAATGAGCAGTTCTTC | CASSDGSRNEQFF
- | TRBJ2-7 | TRBV4-1 | - | TGCGCCAGCAGCCGTTGGACAGAATCCTACGAGCAGTACTTC | CASSRWTESYEQYF
- | TRBJ1-6 | TRBV7-9 | - | TGTGCCAGCAGCGCAGAGCCGCAACATTCACCCCTCCACTTT | CASSAEPQHSPLHF
TRBD1 | TRBJ1-2 | TRBV7-4 | - | TGTGCCAGCAGCCGGGACAGGGGATCCGATTATGGCTACACCTTC | CASSRDRGSDYGYTF